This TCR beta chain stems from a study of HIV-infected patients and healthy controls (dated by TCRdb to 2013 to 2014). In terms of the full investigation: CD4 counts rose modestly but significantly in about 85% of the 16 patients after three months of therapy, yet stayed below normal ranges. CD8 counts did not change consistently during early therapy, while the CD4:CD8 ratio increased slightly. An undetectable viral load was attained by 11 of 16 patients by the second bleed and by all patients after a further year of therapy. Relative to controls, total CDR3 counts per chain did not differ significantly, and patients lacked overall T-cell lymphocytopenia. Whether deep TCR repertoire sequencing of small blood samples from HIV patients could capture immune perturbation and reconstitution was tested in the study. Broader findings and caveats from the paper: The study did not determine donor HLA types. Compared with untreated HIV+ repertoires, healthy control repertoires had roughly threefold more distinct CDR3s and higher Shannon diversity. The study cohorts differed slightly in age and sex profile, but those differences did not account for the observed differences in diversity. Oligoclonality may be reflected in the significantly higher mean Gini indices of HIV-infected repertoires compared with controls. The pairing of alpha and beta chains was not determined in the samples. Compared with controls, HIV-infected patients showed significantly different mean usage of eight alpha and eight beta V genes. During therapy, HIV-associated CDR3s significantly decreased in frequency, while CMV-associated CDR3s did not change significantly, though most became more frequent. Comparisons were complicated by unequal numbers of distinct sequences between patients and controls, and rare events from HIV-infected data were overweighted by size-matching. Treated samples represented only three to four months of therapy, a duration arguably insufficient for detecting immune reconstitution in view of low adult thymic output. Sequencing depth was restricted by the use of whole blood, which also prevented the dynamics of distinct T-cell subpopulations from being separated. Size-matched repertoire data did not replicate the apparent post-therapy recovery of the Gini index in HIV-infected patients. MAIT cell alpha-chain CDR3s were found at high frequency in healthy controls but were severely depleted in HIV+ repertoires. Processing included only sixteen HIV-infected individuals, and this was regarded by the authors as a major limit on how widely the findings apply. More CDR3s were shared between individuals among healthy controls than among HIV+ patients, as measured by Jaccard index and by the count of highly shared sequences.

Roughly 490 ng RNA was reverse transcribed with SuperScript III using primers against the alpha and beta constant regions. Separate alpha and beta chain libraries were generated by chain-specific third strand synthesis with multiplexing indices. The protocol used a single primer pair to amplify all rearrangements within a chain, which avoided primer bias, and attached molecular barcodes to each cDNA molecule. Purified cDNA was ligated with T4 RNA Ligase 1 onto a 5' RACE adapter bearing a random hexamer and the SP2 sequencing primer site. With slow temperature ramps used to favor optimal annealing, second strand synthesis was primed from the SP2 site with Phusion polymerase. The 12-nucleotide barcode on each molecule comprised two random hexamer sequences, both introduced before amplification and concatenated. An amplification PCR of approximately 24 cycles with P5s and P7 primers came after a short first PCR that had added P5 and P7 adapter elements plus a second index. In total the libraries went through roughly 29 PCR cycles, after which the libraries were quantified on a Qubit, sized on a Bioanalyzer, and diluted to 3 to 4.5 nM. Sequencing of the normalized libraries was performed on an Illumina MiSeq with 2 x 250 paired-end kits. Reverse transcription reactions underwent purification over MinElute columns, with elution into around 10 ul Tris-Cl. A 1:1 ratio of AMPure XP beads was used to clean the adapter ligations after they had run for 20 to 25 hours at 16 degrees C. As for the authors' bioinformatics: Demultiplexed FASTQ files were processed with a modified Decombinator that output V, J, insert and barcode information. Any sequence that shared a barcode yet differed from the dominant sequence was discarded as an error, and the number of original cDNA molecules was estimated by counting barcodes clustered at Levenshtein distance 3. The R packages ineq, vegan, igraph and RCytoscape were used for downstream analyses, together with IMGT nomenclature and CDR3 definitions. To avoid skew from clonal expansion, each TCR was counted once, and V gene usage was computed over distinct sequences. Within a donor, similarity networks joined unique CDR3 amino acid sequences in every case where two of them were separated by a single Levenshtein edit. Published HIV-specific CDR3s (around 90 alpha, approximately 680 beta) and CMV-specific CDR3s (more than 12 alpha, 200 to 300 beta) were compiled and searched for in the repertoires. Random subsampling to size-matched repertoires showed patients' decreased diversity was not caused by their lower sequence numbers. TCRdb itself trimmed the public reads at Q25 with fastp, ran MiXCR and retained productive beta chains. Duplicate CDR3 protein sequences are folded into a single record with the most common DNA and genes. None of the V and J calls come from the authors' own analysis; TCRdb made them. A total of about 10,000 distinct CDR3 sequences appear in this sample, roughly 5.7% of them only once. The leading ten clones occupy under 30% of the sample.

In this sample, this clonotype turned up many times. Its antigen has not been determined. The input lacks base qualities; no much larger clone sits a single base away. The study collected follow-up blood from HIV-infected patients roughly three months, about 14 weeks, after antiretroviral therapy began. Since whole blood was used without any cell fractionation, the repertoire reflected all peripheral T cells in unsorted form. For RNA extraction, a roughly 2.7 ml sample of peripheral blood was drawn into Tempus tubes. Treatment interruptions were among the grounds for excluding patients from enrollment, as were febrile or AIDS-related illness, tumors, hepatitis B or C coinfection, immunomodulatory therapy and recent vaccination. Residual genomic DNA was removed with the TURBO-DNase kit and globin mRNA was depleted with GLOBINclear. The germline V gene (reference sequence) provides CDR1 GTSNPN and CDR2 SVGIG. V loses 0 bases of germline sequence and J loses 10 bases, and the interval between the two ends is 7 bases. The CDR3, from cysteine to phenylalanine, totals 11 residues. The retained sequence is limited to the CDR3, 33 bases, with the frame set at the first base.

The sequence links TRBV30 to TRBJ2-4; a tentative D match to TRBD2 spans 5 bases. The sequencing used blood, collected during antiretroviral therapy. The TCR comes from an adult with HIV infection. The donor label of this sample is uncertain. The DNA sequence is TGTGCCTGGAGTGTGGGCGGGATTCAGTACTTC. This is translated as CAWSVGGIQYF. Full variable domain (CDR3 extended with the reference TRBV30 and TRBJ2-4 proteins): SQTIHQWPATLVQPVGSPLSLECTVEGTSNPNLYWYRQAAGRGLQLLFYSVGIGQISSEVPQNLSASRPQDRQFILSSKKLLLSDSGFYLCAWSVGGIQYFGAGTRLSVL.